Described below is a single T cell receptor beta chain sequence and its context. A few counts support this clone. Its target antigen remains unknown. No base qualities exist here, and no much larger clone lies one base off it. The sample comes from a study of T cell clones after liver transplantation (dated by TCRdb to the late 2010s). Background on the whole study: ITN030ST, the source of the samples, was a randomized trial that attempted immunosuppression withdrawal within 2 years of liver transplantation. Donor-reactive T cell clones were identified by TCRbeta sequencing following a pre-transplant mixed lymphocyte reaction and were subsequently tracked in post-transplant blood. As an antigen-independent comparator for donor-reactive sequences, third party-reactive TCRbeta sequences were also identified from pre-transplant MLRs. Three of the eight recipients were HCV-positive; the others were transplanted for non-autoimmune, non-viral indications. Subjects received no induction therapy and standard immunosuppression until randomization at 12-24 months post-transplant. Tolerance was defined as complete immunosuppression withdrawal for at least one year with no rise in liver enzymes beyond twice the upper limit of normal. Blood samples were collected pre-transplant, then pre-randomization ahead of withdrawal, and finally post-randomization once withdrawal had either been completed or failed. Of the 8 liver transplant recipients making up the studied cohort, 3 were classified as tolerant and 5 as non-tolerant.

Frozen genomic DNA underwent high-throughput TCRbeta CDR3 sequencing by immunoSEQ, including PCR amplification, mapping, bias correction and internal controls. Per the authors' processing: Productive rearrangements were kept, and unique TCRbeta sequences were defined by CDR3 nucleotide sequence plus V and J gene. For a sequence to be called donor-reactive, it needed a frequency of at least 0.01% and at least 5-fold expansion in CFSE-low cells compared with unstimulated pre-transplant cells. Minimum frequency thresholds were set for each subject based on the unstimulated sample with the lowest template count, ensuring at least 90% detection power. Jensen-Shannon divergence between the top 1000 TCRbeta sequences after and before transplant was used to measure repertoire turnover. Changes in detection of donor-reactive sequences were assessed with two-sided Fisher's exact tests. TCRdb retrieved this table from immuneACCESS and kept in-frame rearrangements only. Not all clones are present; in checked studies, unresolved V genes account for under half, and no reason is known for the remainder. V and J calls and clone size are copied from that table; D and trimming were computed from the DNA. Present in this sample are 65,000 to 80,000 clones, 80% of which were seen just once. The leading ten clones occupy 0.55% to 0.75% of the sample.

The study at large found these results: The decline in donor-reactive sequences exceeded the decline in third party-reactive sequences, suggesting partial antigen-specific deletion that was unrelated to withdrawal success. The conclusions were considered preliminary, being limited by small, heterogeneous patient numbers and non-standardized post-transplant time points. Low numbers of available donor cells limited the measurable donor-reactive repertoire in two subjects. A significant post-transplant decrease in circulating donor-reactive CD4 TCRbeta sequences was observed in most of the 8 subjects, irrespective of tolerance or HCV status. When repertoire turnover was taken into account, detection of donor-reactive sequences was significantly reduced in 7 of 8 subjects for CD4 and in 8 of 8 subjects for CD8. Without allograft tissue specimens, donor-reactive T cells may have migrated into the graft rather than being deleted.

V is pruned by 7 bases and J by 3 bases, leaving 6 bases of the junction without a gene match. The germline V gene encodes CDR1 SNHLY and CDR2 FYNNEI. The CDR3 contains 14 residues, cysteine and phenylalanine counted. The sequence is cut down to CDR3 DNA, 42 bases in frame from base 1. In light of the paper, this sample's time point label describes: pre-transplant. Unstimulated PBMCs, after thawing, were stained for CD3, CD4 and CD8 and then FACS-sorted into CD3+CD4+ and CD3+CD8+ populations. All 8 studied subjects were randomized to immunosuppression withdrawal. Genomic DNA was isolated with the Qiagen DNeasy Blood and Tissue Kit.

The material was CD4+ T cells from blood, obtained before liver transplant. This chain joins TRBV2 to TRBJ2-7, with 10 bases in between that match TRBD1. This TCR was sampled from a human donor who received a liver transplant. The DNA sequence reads TGTGCCAGCAAATTCGGACAGGGGGTCTACGAGCAGTACTTC. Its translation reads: CASKFGQGVYEQYF.